These T cell receptor beta chains were read from a single sample in a study of control samples from healthy donors and cancer patients. Clones were read by immunoSEQ multiplex PCR, and TCRdb kept only the in-frame ones, dropping some. The table gives about 210,000 clones; the top ten clones make up under 2.5% of it. What was sequenced was blood. Source of these receptors: a woman in her 30s in good health. Each CDR3 is given with its conserved first and last residue. The order of the fields is CDR3 protein, CDR3 DNA, V gene, D gene, J gene. D genes are given only for firm matches.

CDR3aa: CASSQDWRGGRNEQFF
CDR3nt: TGCGCCAGCAGCCAAGATTGGCGGGGGGGCCGCAATGAGCAGTTCTTC
v_gene: TRBV4-1
d_gene: TRBD2
j_gene: TRBJ2-1

CDR3aa: CASSRGGGSYGYTF
CDR3nt: TGCGCCAGCAGCCGGGGAGGGGGCTCCTATGGCTACACCTTC
v_gene: TRBV10-1
d_gene: TRBD1
j_gene: TRBJ1-2

CDR3aa: CASSTPFRDGSSYEQYF
CDR3nt: TGTGCCAGCAGCACCCCCTTCCGGGACGGGAGCTCCTACGAGCAGTACTTC
v_gene: TRBV21-1
d_gene: .
j_gene: TRBJ2-7

CDR3aa: CASSLAGVGFYNEQFF
CDR3nt: TGTGCCAGCAGTTTAGCGGGAGTTGGGTTCTACAATGAGCAGTTCTTC
v_gene: TRBV28
d_gene: TRBD2
j_gene: TRBJ2-1

CDR3aa: CASSPPSRPGYTF
CDR3nt: TGTGCCAGCAGCCCTCCTAGTAGGCCAGGCTACACCTTC
v_gene: TRBV7-2
d_gene: .
j_gene: TRBJ1-2

CDR3aa: CASSLVPGTGFPEQYF
CDR3nt: TGTGCCAGCAGCTTAGTACCAGGGACAGGGTTTCCAGAGCAGTACTTC
v_gene: TRBV7-9
d_gene: TRBD1
j_gene: TRBJ2-7

CDR3aa: CASAGGLGYNSPLHF
CDR3nt: TGTGCCAGCGCTGGCGGGTTAGGCTATAATTCACCCCTCCACTTT
v_gene: TRBV2
d_gene: .
j_gene: TRBJ1-6

CDR3aa: CASSQVAGSGNTIYF
CDR3nt: TGTGCCAGCAGCCAAGTTGCGGGGTCGGGAAACACCATATATTTT
v_gene: TRBV3-1/TRBV3-2
d_gene: .
j_gene: TRBJ1-3

CDR3aa: CASSTYGFSGNTIYF
CDR3nt: TGTGCCAGCAGTACCTACGGCTTCTCTGGAAACACCATATATTTT
v_gene: TRBV6-5
d_gene: .
j_gene: TRBJ1-3

CDR3aa: CASSRGGFTEAFF
CDR3nt: TGTGCCAGCAGCAGGGGGGGGTTTACTGAAGCTTTCTTT
v_gene: TRBV6-5
d_gene: TRBD1
j_gene: TRBJ1-1

CDR3aa: CASSPREEGTGANVLTF
CDR3nt: TGCGCCAGCAGCCCCCGAGAGGAGGGAACTGGGGCCAACGTCCTGACTTTC
v_gene: TRBV4-1
d_gene: .
j_gene: TRBJ2-6

CDR3aa: CASSLAPGSYNSPLHF
CDR3nt: TGTGCCAGCAGCTTAGCGCCGGGCTCCTATAATTCACCCCTCCACTTT
v_gene: TRBV7-9
d_gene: .
j_gene: TRBJ1-6

CDR3aa: CASSLGPVPNSPLHF
CDR3nt: TGCGCCAGCAGCTTGGGTCCTGTCCCTAATTCACCCCTCCACTTT
v_gene: TRBV5-1
d_gene: .
j_gene: TRBJ1-6

CDR3aa: CASSGDTSLYGYTF
CDR3nt: TGTGCCAGCAGTGGGGACACCAGCCTCTATGGCTACACCTTC
v_gene: TRBV2
d_gene: .
j_gene: TRBJ1-2

CDR3aa: CASSWRGYGYTF
CDR3nt: TGTGCCAGCAGTTGGCGGGGGTATGGCTACACCTTC
v_gene: TRBV28
d_gene: .
j_gene: TRBJ1-2

CDR3aa: CASSWGTGQEKLFF
CDR3nt: TGTGCCAGCAGCTGGGGGACAGGGCAAGAAAAACTGTTTTTT
v_gene: TRBV5-6
d_gene: TRBD1
j_gene: TRBJ1-4

CDR3aa: CASSLTGQSNEQFF
CDR3nt: TGCGCCAGCAGCTTGACCGGACAGAGTAATGAGCAGTTCTTC
v_gene: TRBV5-1
d_gene: .
j_gene: TRBJ2-1

CDR3aa: CAWSAGPRGDYGYTF
CDR3nt: TGTGCCTGGAGTGCGGGACCGAGAGGAGACTATGGCTACACCTTC
v_gene: TRBV30
d_gene: .
j_gene: TRBJ1-2